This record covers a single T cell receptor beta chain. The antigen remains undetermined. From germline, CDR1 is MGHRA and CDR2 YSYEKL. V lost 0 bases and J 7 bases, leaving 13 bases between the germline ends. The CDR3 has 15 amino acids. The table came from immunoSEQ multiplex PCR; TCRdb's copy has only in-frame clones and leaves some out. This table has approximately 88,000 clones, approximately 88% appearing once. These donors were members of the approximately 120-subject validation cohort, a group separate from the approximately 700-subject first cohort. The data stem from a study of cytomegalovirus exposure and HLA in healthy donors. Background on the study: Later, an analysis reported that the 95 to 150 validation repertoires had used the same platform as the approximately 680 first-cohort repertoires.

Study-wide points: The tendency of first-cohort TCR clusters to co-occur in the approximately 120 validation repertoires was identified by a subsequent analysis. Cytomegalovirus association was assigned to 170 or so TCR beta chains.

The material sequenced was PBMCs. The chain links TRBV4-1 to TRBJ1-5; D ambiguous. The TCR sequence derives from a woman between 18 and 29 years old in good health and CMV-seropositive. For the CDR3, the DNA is TGCGCCAGCAGCCAAGATAATAGGTACGGGCAGCCCCAGCATTTT. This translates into CASSQDNRYGQPQHF.